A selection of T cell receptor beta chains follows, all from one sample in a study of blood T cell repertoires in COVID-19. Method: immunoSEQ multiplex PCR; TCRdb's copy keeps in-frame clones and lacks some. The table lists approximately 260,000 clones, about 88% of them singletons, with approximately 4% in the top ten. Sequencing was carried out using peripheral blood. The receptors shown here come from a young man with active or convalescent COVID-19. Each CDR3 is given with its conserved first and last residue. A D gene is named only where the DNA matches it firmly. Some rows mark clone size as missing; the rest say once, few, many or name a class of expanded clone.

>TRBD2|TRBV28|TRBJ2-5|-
CASRRLAVFETQYF
TGTGCCAGCCGACGACTAGCGGTATTCGAGACCCAGTACTTC
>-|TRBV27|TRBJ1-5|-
CASGERNQPQHF
TGTGCCAGTGGGGAGCGGAATCAGCCCCAGCATTTT
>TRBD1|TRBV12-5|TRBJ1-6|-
CASGLNRGLNSPLHF
TGTGCTAGTGGTTTGAATAGGGGGCTCAATTCACCCCTCCACTTT
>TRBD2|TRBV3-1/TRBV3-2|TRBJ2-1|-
CASSQDRLAGANEQFF
TGTGCCAGCAGCCAAGATCGACTAGCGGGGGCGAATGAGCAGTTCTTC
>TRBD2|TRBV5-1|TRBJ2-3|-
CASTDQGLAGGDTQYF
TGCGCCAGCACCGACCAGGGACTAGCGGGGGGCGATACGCAGTATTTT
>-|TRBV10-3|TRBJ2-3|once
CAISEESRTDTQYF
TGTGCCATCAGTGAAGAAAGCCGCACAGATACGCAGTATTTT
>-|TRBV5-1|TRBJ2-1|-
CASSFGLTEQFF
TGCGCCAGCAGCTTTGGACTGACCGAGCAGTTCTTC
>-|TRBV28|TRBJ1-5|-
CASSFGGRGQPQHF
TGTGCCAGCAGTTTTGGGGGGAGGGGCCAGCCCCAGCATTTT
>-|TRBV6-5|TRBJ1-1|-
CASSRGASNTEAFF
TGTGCCAGCAGCCGGGGAGCGTCGAACACTGAAGCTTTCTTT
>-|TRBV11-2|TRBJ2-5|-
CASSSPAGETQYF
TGTGCCAGCAGCTCCCCGGCGGGAGAGACCCAGTACTTC
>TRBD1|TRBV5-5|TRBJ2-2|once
CASSQGQGGTGELFF
TGTGCCAGCAGCCAGGGACAGGGCGGCACCGGGGAGCTGTTTTTT
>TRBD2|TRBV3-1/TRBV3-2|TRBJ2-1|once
CASSQETSGNNEQFF
TGTGCCAGCAGCCAAGAAACTAGCGGGAACAATGAGCAGTTCTTC
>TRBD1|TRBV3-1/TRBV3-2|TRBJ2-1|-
CASSHPGQGPHEQFF
TGTGCCAGCAGCCACCCGGGACAGGGCCCCCATGAGCAGTTCTTC
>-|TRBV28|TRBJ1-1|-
CASSTATVMNTEAFF
TGTGCCAGCAGTACCGCGACAGTAATGAACACTGAAGCTTTCTTT
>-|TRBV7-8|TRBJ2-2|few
CASSSPGTGELFF
TGTGCCAGCAGCTCCCCGGGGACCGGGGAGCTGTTTTTT
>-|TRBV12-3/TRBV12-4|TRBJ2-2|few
CASRFVTGELFF
TGTGCCAGCAGGTTCGTCACCGGGGAGCTGTTTTTT
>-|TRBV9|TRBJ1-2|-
CASSVGHSYTF
TGTGCCAGCAGCGTAGGACACAGCTACACCTTC
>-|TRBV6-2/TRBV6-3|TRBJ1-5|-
CASSIAGDNQPQHF
TGTGCCAGCAGTATAGCAGGGGACAATCAGCCCCAGCATTTT
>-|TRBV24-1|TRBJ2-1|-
CATSDPLAGLNEQFF
TGTGCCACCAGTGACCCCCTGGCAGGGCTCAATGAGCAGTTCTTC
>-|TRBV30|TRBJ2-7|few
CAWSPTGYEQYF
TGTGCCTGGAGTCCGACAGGATACGAGCAGTACTTC
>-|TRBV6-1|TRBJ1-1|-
CASSEFDSYTEAFF
TGTGCCAGCAGTGAATTTGACAGCTACACTGAAGCTTTCTTT
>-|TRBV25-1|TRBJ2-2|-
CASRRGRGAAGELFF
TGTGCCAGCAGGAGAGGTAGGGGCGCAGCCGGGGAGCTGTTTTTT
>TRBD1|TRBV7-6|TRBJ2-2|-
CASSLHSGTGNTGELFF
TGTGCCAGCAGCTTACACTCCGGGACAGGGAATACCGGGGAGCTGTTTTTT
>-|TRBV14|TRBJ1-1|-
CASSQVRGFTAEAFF
TGTGCCAGCAGCCAAGTACGAGGCTTCACTGCTGAAGCTTTCTTT